This paragraph covers one T cell receptor (beta chain) sequence. The data were taken from a study of cytomegalovirus exposure and HLA in healthy donors. The CDR3 totals 18 residues. V was pared by 2 bases and J by 0 bases, with 10 bases of the junction left unmatched. Germline V CDR1 and CDR2: SGHAT, FQDESV (reference sequence). PCR used 60 Vbeta primers and 13 Jbeta primers. Profiled with immunoSEQ multiplex PCR; TCRdb holds only in-frame clones, not every one. This sample carries about 120,000 clones, roughly 80% of them seen once, and the ten largest clones take about 29%. The sequenced sample was PBMCs. The clonotype comes from a man aged 60 to 69 in good health and CMV-seropositive. The rearrangement links TRBV11-1 to TRBJ1-1; 9 nucleotides align to TRBD1. Written as DNA, the CDR3 is TGTGCCAGCAGCTTAAAGGACGGGGGGACAGGGTTGAACACTGAAGCTTTCTTT. Its translation is CASSLKDGGTGLNTEAFF. The full variable domain, its missing parts supplied by reference TRBV11-1 and TRBJ1-1, is EAEVAQSPRYKITEKSQAVAFWCDPISGHATLYWYRQILGQGPELLVQFQDESVVDDSQLPKDRFSAERLKGVDSTLKIQPAELGDSAMYLCASSLKDGGTGLNTEAFFGQGTRLTVV.